This entry lists 2 T cell receptor beta chains sequenced from one sample in a study of Graves' ophthalmopathy and Graves' hyperthyroidism. Amplified material comprised TCR beta CDR3 regions derived from RNA transcripts. HTBI primers were used in a first-round RT-PCR, which preceded a second-round multiplex PCR. TCRdb re-analysed the multiplex PCR reads in MiXCR, keeping a single row per CDR3 protein. The sample contains about 220,000 distinct CDR3 sequences, 20% to 25% of which appear only once. The sequencing sample was made of peripheral blood. All receptors come from a woman aged 45 to 65 with Graves' ophthalmopathy.

This clonotype was recorded many times. CDR3 DNA: TGTGCCAGCTCAAGCCTCCAAGAGACCCAGTACTTC. This sequence encodes CASSSLQETQYF. The genes are TRBV6-1 and TRBJ2-5; no reliable D call. This CDR3 region has 12 residues. Trimming removed 8 bases from V and 1 base from J, with 8 bases in between. Germline V lookup: CDR1 MNHNS, CDR2 SASEGT.

The gene calls are TRBV20-1 and TRBJ2-5; D gene unclear. The CDR3 is 14 amino acids. CDR1 and CDR2 (germline): DFQATT, SNEGSKA (reference sequence). Trimming cost V 0 bases and J 4 bases, with 12 bases left between them. CDR3 region: CSARDAMAIETQYF. CDR3 coding DNA: TGCAGTGCTAGAGATGCCATGGCAATAGAGACCCAGTACTTC.